The clone carrying this T cell receptor (beta chain) was seen a few times. The germline gives CDR1 LGHNA, CDR2 YNFKEQ. CDR3 length equals 13 residues. This entry is derived from a study of blood T cells in healthy people across ages. The authors ran a second PCR of about 6 to 12 cycles using a sample-barcoded 5' primer and a J-beta primer mix. Each CDR3 protein is one row after TCRdb ran MiXCR on the 5' RACE reads. Altogether some 900,000 distinct CDR3 sequences are present, about 48% being singletons, with the ten largest covering 10% to 15%. The sequenced sample was blood. The clonotype comes from a man aged 25 to 40 in good health. This chain links TRBV4-2 with TRBJ2-4, with TRBD2 matching 9 bases. TRBJ2-7 explains the end of the DNA better; the J call may be wrong. CDR3 nucleotide sequence: TGTGCCAGCAGCAAGGGACTAGCATTCGAGCAGTACTTC. Its protein product is CASSKGLAFEQYF.